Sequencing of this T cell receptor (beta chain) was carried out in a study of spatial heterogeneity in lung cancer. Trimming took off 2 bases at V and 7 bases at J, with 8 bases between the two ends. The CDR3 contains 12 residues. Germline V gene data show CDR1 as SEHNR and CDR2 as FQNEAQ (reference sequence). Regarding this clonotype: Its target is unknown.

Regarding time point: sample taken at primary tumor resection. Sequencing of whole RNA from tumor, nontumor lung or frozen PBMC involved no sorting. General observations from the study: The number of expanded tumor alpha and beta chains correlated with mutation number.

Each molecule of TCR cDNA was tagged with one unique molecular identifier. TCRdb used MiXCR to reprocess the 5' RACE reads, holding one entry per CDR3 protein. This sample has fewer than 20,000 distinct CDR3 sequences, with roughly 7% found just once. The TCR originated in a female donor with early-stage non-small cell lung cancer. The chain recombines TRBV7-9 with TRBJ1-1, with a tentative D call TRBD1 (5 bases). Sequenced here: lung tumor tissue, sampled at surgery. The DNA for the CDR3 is TGTGCCAGCAGCTTACAGGGAATTGAAGCTTTCTTT. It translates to CASSLQGIEAFF.